Below, one T cell receptor beta chain is given with its context. Its antigen is as yet unknown. 13 Jbeta primers and 60 Vbeta primers were used for the PCR. Sequencing was performed with immunoSEQ multiplex PCR; in TCRdb, only in-frame clones are kept and a portion is missing. This table has more than 150,000 clones, roughly 80% appearing once. Germline values: CDR1 PRHDT, CDR2 FYEKMQ (reference sequence). The trim removed 4 bases at V and 12 bases at J, leaving 14 bases unmatched. The CDR3 consists of 14 residues. This sample was taken from a study of cytomegalovirus exposure and HLA in healthy donors. Study-level points and caveats: Whilst most TCR sequences proved rare, a subset of public TCRs occurred across many donors. A missense variant in DCLRE1C was later tied to TCR beta V- and J-gene trimming. It was taken for granted in presence/absence analyses that sequencing depth across donors was roughly uniform. A later analysis reported that several of the most significant clusters appeared to be linked to common viral pathogens, among them Epstein-Barr virus.

The receptor was isolated from a boy aged 5-17 years in good health and CMV-seronegative. V and J are TRBV13 and TRBJ1-1; 7 bases match TRBD1. Sequencing was carried out using PBMCs. The CDR3 spells CASSSRLTGVESFF. The CDR3 DNA follows: TGTGCCAGCAGCTCAAGACTAACAGGGGTCGAGTCTTTCTTT.